The TCR beta chain described here comes from a study of patients and donors after allogeneic stem cell transplantation. The ends were cut back, 4 bases at V and 5 bases at J, with 10 bases in the middle. CDR3 size: 12 residues. In germline, CDR1 is DFQATT, CDR2 SNEGSKA (reference sequence). TCRdb re-called the RT-PCR reads through MiXCR, storing one row per CDR3 protein. The sample has about a million distinct CDR3 sequences, more than 15% seen once; the top ten hold around 6%. The V call is TRBV20-1, the J call TRBJ2-3, with unresolved D. The sequencing input was blood, either unsorted or a sorted T cell fraction (not recorded which). The TCR originated in a human donor who was either an allogeneic HSCT recipient or a stem cell or donor lymphocyte infusion donor (not recorded which). It is not recorded whose cells these are; they may come from a transplant donor. The CDR3 loop reads CSATLGVDTQYF. CDR3 DNA: TGCAGTGCTACTTTGGGTGTAGATACGCAGTATTTT.